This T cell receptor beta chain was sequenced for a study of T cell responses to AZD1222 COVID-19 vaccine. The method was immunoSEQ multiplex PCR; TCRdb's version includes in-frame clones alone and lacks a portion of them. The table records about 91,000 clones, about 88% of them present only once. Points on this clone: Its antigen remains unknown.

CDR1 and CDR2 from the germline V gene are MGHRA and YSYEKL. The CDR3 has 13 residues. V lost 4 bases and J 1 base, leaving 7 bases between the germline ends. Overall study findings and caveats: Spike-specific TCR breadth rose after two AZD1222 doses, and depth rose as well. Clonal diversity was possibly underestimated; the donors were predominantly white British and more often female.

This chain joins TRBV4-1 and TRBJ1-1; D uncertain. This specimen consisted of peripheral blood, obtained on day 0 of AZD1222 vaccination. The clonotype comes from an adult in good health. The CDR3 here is CASSREQNTEAFF. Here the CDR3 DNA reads TGCGCCAGCAGCCGTGAGCAGAACACTGAAGCTTTCTTT.